These 7 T cell receptor beta chains were sequenced from one sample in a study of CD8 T cells in ankylosing spondylitis. TCRdb re-derived calls from the 5' RACE reads in MiXCR, one entry per CDR3 protein. This sample has 220,000 or so distinct CDR3 sequences, with over 9.5% found just once. What was sequenced was blood, either unsorted or a sorted T cell fraction (not recorded which). The receptors originated from a male donor with ankylosing spondylitis or in good health (not recorded which).

This clonotype showed up many times. The chain combines TRBV11-2 with TRBJ2-1; D might be TRBD2 (5 bases). The V gene's germline CDR1 is SGHAT and CDR2 FQNNGV. V was pared by 1 base and J by 8 bases, with 27 bases between. This CDR3 is 19 amino acids long. DNA of the CDR3: TGTGCCAGCAGCTTAGTTCGTGATACTATCGGGGTCGTGTACGATGAGCAGTTCTTC. Translated, it gives CASSLVRDTIGVVYDEQFF. The full variable domain, in which reference TRBV11-2 and TRBJ2-1 provide the parts outside the CDR3, is EAGVAQSPRYKIIEKRQSVAFWCNPISGHATLYWYQQILGQGPKLLIQFQNNGVVDDSQLPKDRFSAERLKGVDSTLKIQPAKLEDSAVYLCASSLVRDTIGVVYDEQFFGPGTRLTVL.

This clonotype occurred many times. The genes are TRBV18 and TRBJ2-1; D not resolved. Germline V gene data show CDR1 as KGHSH and CDR2 as LQKENI. Trimming pared 1 base from V and 8 bases from J, leaving 6 bases between. The CDR3 has 12 residues. The chain's CDR3 is CASSPLSDEQFF. In DNA, the CDR3 is TGTGCCAGCTCACCACTAAGCGATGAGCAGTTCTTC.

This clonotype was counted many times. Here the CDR3 reads CSVEQTKNTGELFF. The CDR3 nucleotides read TGCAGCGTTGAGCAGACTAAGAACACCGGGGAGCTGTTTTTT. V is TRBV29-1 and J is TRBJ2-2, with D perhaps TRBD2 (5 bases). Trimming shortened V by 3 bases and J by 1 base, and 9 bases separated the two germline ends. This CDR3 is built from 14 residues. Germline V gene sequence: CDR1 SQVTM, CDR2 ANQGSEA.

This rearrangement joins TRBV21-1 to TRBJ2-1; the DNA was not compared with TRBD1, the D call given in the table. TRBV21-1 is labeled a pseudogene. The CDR3 runs to 15 residues. The CDR3 region has the DNA TGTGCCAGCAGCAAAGAGCGGGCAGGGGATGATGAGCAGTTCTTC. Translated: CASSKERAGDDEQFF.

The chain couples TRBV10-3 to TRBJ1-4; maybe TRBD1 (6 bases). V lost 0 bases and J lost 3, with 14 bases in between. Per the germline V gene, CDR1 is ENHRY and CDR2 is SYGVKD. The CDR3 loop spans 17 amino acids. The CDR3: CAISESTGGRPNEKLFF. CDR3 nucleotide sequence: TGTGCCATCAGTGAGTCGACCGGGGGGCGACCTAATGAAAAACTGTTTTTT.

The table lists this clonotype with many counts. V gene TRBV7-8 combines with J gene TRBJ2-7, with TRBD2 as a possible D gene (7 bases). The CDR3 is 15 residues long. Trimming took off 5 bases at V and 6 bases at J, with 20 bases between the two ends. Looked up from germline, CDR1 is SGHVS and CDR2 is FQNEAQ. Here the CDR3 reads CASSQEGGGSFEQYF. The CDR3 DNA sequence: TGTGCCAGCAGCCAAGAAGGCGGGGGCTCTTTCGAGCAGTACTTC.

In the case of this clonotype: A much larger clone sits a single nucleotide away, making a read error possible. The V call is TRBV6-1, the J call TRBJ1-2; TRBD1 is a possible D gene (5 bases). This CDR3 is built from 13 residues. Germline V gene lookup returns CDR1 MNHNS and CDR2 SASEGT. CDR3 amino acids: CASSPGRDYGDTF. The CDR3 bases are TGTGCCAGCAGTCCCGGACGGGACTATGGCGACACCTTC.